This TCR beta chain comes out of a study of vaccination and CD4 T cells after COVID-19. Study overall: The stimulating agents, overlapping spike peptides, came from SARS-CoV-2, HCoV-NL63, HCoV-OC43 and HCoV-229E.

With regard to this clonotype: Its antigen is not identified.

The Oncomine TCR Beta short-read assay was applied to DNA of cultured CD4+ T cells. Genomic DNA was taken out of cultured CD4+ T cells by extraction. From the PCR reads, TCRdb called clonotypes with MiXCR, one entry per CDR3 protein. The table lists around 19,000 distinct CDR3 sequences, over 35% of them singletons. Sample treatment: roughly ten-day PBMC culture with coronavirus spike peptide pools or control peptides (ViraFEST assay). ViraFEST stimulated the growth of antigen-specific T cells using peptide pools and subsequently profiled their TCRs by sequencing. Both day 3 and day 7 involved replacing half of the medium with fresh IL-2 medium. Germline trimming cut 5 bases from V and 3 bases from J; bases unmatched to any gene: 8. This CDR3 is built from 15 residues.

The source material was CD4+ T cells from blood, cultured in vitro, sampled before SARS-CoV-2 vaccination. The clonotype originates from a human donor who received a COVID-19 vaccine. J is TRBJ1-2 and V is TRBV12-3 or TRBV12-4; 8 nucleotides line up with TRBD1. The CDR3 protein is CASSQTQGADYGYTF. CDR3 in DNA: TGTGCCAGCAGTCAGACTCAGGGGGCGGACTATGGCTACACCTTC.